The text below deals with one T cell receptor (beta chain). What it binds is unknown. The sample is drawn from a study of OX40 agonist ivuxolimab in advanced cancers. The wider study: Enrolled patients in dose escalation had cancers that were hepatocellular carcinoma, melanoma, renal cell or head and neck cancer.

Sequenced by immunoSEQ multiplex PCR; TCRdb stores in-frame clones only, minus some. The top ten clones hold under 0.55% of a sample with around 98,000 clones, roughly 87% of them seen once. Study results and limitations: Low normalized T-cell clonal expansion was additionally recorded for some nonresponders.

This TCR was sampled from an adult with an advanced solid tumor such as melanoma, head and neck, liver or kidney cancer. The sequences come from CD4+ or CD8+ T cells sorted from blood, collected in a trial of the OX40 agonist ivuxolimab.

In nucleotides, the CDR3 is TGTGCCAGCAGAGAGGGGCTGAACACTGAAGCTTTCTTT. Protein product: CASREGLNTEAFF. V is TRBV6-5 and J is TRBJ1-1; a weak D match, TRBD1 (5 bases). Trimming took off 6 bases at V and 0 bases at J, with 8 bases between the two ends. Germline V gene data show CDR1 as MNHEY and CDR2 as SVGAGI. This CDR3 spans 13 amino acids.